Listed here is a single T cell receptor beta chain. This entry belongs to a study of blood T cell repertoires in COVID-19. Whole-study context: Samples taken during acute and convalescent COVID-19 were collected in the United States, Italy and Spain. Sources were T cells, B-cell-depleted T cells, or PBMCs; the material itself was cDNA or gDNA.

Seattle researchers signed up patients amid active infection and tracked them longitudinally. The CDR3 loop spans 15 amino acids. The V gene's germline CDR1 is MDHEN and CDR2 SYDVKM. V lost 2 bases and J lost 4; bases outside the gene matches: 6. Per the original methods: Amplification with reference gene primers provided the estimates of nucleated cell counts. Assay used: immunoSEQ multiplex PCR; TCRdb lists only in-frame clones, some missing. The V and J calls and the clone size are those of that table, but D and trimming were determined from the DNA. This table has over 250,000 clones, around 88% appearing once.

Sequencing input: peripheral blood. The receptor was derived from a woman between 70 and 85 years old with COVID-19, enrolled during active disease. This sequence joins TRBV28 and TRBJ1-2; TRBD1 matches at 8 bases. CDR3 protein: CASSLPSGTGYGYTF. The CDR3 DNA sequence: TGTGCCAGCAGTTTACCCTCCGGGACAGGCTATGGCTACACCTTC.